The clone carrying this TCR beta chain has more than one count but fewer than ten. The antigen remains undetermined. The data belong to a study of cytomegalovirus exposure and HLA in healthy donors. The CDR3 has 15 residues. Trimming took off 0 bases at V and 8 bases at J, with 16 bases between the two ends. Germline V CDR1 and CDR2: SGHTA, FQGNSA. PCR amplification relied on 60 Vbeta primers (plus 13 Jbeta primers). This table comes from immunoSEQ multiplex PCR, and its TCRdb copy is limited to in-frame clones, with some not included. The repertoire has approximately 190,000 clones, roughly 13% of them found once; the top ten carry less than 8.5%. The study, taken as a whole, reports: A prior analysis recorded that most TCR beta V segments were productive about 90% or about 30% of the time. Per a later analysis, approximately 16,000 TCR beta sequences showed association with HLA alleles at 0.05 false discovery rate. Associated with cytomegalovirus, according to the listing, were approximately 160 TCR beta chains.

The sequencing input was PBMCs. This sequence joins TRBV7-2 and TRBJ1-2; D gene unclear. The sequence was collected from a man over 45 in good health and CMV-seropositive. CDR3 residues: CASSLAQVRTGGYTF. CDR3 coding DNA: TGTGCCAGCAGCTTAGCGCAAGTCCGGACGGGAGGCTACACCTTC.